This T cell receptor beta chain emerged from a study of cytomegalovirus exposure and HLA in healthy donors. Overall study findings and caveats: Associated with cytomegalovirus, according to the listing, were 150 to 200 TCR beta chains.

60 Vbeta and 13 Jbeta primers were used in PCR. TCRdb's table, derived via immunoSEQ multiplex PCR, lists solely in-frame clones and lacks some. The repertoire holds about 220,000 clones, with over 80% as singletons. CDR1 is SNHLY, CDR2 FYNNEI, per germline. This CDR3 is 17 amino acids long. Healthy bone marrow donors formed the donor group. A note on this clone: Its target is not known. The junction shows a germline mismatch at one end, possibly a read error.

Sample: PBMCs. The chain links TRBV2 to TRBJ2-2, with 12 bases matching TRBD1. The receptor comes from a boy between 2 and 10 years old in good health and CMV-seronegative. As DNA, the CDR3 is TGTGCCAGCAGTGATCGTAGTAAGGGACAGGGGGCCGGGGAGCCGTTTTTT. The encoded protein is CASSDRSKGQGAGEPFF.